The 12 T cell receptor beta chains below come from one sample, sequenced in a study of T cell responses to AZD1222 COVID-19 vaccine. Profiled with immunoSEQ multiplex PCR; TCRdb holds only in-frame clones, not every one. Among 98,000 or so clones, just over 85% were seen once, and the ten largest hold about 3.3%. The sequencing used peripheral blood, collected on day 0 of AZD1222 vaccination. Receptor source: an adult in good health.

This chain joins TRBV2 and TRBJ1-6; 8 nucleotides line up with TRBD1. The ends lost 6 bases at V and 10 bases at J; junction bases unmatched: 8. The CDR3 sequence is 14 residues long. CDR1 and CDR2 from the germline V gene are SNHLY and FYNNEI. CDR3 in amino acids: CASSATGGRSPLHF. The CDR3, as DNA: TGTGCCAGCAGCGCCACAGGGGGTCGCTCACCCCTCCACTTT.

The genes are TRBV29-1 and TRBJ2-1, with D hard to call. Germline CDR1 and CDR2: SQVTM and ANQGSEA. This CDR3 comprises 16 residues. Trimming left V 5 bases short and J 1 base short, with 18 bases between. As DNA, the CDR3 is TGCAGCGTTTATTCCCCCGTTTCCTCGTCCTACAATGAGCAGTTCTTC. Its protein is CSVYSPVSSSYNEQFF.

There are a few counts of this clone. This rearrangement joins TRBV2 to TRBJ2-3, with D possibly called TRBD1 or TRBD2 (5 bases each). The germline CDR1 and CDR2 sequences are SNHLY and FYNNEI. The CDR3 sequence is 15 residues long. Trimming cost V 4 bases and J 2 bases, with 13 bases left between them. As DNA, the CDR3 is TGTGCCAGCAGTGGTGACGGGGCCCCCACAGATACGCAGTATTTT. Translating gives CASSGDGAPTDTQYF.

The chain is built from TRBV5-1 and TRBJ1-2; the match to TRBD1 covers 7 bases. V lost 0 bases, J lost 4 bases, and 15 bases stayed unmatched. CDR3 size: 18 residues. Per the germline V gene, CDR1 is SGHRS and CDR2 is YFSETQ. For the CDR3, the DNA is TGCGCCAGCAGCTTGGCCCAGCAGGGGGACTACTCGATCTATGGCTACACCTTC. This gives the protein CASSLAQQGDYSIYGYTF. The whole variable domain, filled in from reference TRBV5-1 and TRBJ1-2, reads KAGVTQTPRYLIKTRGQQVTLSCSPISGHRSVSWYQQTPGQGLQFLFEYFSETQRNKGNFPGRFSGRQFSNSRSEMNVSTLELGDSALYLCASSLAQQGDYSIYGYTFGSGTRLTVV.

The rearrangement uses TRBV30 and TRBJ1-2, with D perhaps TRBD1 (6 bases). V lost 3 bases, J lost 7 bases, and 15 bases lay in between. CDR3 length: 13 amino acids. Germline V gene data show CDR1 as GTSNPN and CDR2 as SVGIG (reference sequence). CDR3 DNA sequence: TGTGCCTGGAGCGGGGGGACAAAGGGTGGCTACACCTTC. It encodes CAWSGGTKGGYTF.

This chain connects TRBV23-1 to TRBJ2-2; perhaps D is TRBD1 or TRBD2 (5 bases each). TRBV23-1 is marked as an open reading frame, function uncertain. V was trimmed by 0 bases and J by 5 bases, leaving 10 bases between them. This CDR3 contains 15 residues. CDR3 coding DNA: TGCGCCAGCAGTCAATCGGGGGTGAGGACCGGGGAGCTGTTTTTT. Protein: CASSQSGVRTGELFF.

In this sample, this clone turned up a few times. The chain has TRBV7-9 and TRBJ1-2; no definite D call. CDR1 is SEHNR, CDR2 FQNEAQ, per germline (reference sequence). Trimming took off 1 base at V and 0 bases at J, with 9 bases between the two ends. The CDR3 has 15 amino acids. CDR3 DNA sequence: TGTGCCAGCAGCTTAGGGAACATAGCTAACTATGGCTACACCTTC. It translates to CASSLGNIANYGYTF.

This chain joins TRBV2 and TRBJ1-2; no clear D. Trimming took off 7 bases at V and 3 bases at J, with 15 bases between the two ends. CDR3 length: 14 residues. CDR1 and CDR2 from the germline V gene are SNHLY and FYNNEI. CDR3 region: CASIKERFYYGYTF. The CDR3 DNA follows: TGTGCCAGCATCAAAGAGCGTTTTTACTATGGCTACACCTTC.

This sequence joins TRBV6-5 and TRBJ1-4; D is possibly TRBD1 (5 bases). This CDR3 has 13 residues. V was clipped by 4 bases and J by 5 bases, with 8 bases between them. In germline, CDR1 is MNHEY, CDR2 SVGAGI. The CDR3 DNA follows: TGTGCCAGCAGTTTACAGGAAAATGAAAAACTGTTTTTT. Protein sequence: CASSLQENEKLFF.

V and J are TRBV28 and TRBJ2-7; 8 nucleotides match TRBD1. CDR3 length: 14 amino acids. The germline gives CDR1 MDHEN, CDR2 SYDVKM. With V trimmed by 3 bases and J by 5 bases, 6 bases remained unmatched. DNA of the CDR3: TGTGCCAGCAGTTTCACCGGACAGGGAGACGAGCAGTACTTC. This sequence encodes CASSFTGQGDEQYF.

V gene TRBV24-1 combines with J gene TRBJ1-2; a possible D gene is TRBD1 (5 bases). The V gene lost 4 bases and the J gene lost 3 bases, with 17 bases spanning the gap. CDR3 length: 16 residues. Germline V gene sequence: CDR1 KGHDR, CDR2 SFDVKD. The CDR3 reads CATSDVRQGVYYGYTF. CDR3 nucleotides: TGTGCCACCAGTGACGTCCGTCAGGGAGTATACTATGGCTACACCTTC.

This sequence joins TRBV6-6 and TRBJ2-5, with D perhaps being TRBD1 or TRBD2 (6 bases each). There are 16 residues in the CDR3. In germline, CDR1 is MNHNY, CDR2 SVGAGI (reference sequence). V was trimmed by 8 bases and J by 0 bases, leaving 19 bases between them. CDR3 sequence: CASRRGAFKDQETQYF. The CDR3 region has the DNA TGTGCCAGCCGAAGGGGGGCATTTAAGGACCAAGAGACCCAGTACTTC.